The sequence of this TCR beta chain was determined in a study of response to subunit inactivated influenza vaccine. TCRdb re-called the RT-PCR reads through MiXCR, storing one row per CDR3 protein. The profile shows about 780,000 distinct CDR3 sequences, 18% of them singletons. Germline values: CDR1 SEHNR, CDR2 FQNEAQ (reference sequence). The CDR3 runs 15 residues. The germline V and J ends were trimmed by 3 bases and 0 bases, with 8 bases remaining between them. This clonotype came up a few times. Sequencing used PBMCs from blood, obtained roughly 5 days after vaccination. J is TRBJ2-2 and V is TRBV7-9; D is unresolved. This sequence was found in a man in his fifties or sixties who received an inactivated influenza vaccine. The DNA of the CDR3 is TGTGCCAGCAGCTTGCGGAGTTCGAACACCGGGGAGCTGTTTTTT. Protein sequence: CASSLRSSNTGELFF.